The clone carrying this TCR beta chain has a handful of counts. Its antigen is not known. Every donor was a Caucasian adult from Nashville, Tennessee. The CDR3 loop spans 13 amino acids. Trimming shortened V by 4 bases and J by 3 bases, and 9 bases separated the two germline ends. Germline CDR1 ENHRY, CDR2 SYGVKD. The data belong to a study of shared clonotypes between healthy human individuals. Whole-study context: Three CD4 naive, three CD4 memory, two CD8 naive and one CD8 memory plate were used per donor.

In replicate PCRs of sorted subsets, around 0.2 ug DNA, roughly 31,000 T cell genomes, was used. Clones were sequenced by immunoSEQ multiplex PCR, and TCRdb holds only the in-frame ones, with some missing. The sample holds about 2.4 million clones, approximately 94% seen once. Study-level findings and limits: Clonotype sharing among the donors was expected to vary with sequencing depth.

This receptor was obtained from a young man in good health. Some clones in this sample may be carry-over from other donors' samples. The sequenced sample consisted of naive CD4+ T cells from PBMCs. Subset in this sample: CD45RA+ positively selected. The chain employs TRBV10-3 and TRBJ1-1; possibly TRBD1 for D (5 bases). CDR3 region: CAISAQGDTEAFF. CDR3 in DNA: TGTGCCATCAGTGCCCAGGGTGACACTGAAGCTTTCTTT.